These 22 T cell receptor beta chains were all obtained from the same sample, sequenced in a study of T cell clones after liver transplantation. TCRdb's table, derived via immunoSEQ multiplex PCR, lists solely in-frame clones and lacks some. Among more than 65,000 clones listed, 75% to 85% were seen once. Source: CD4+ T cells from blood, taken 12 months after liver transplant. These TCRs come from a human patient who received a liver transplant. Some T cells may have originated in the graft donor.

The chain joins TRBV28 to TRBJ1-3; D is perhaps TRBD1 (6 bases). CDR3 length: 16 residues. V was shortened by 1 base and J by 2 bases, with 12 bases between the two germline ends. The germline CDR1 and CDR2 sequences are MDHEN and SYDVKM. The CDR3 protein is CASSLLGHKAGNTIYF. CDR3 coding DNA: TGTGCCAGCAGTTTATTGGGACATAAGGCTGGAAACACCATATATTTT.

The sample holds a few counts of this clone. This chain connects TRBV4-1 to TRBJ2-3; no reliable D call. In germline, CDR1 is MGHRA, CDR2 YSYEKL. The ends were cut back, 0 bases at V and 6 bases at J, with 13 bases in the middle. The CDR3 runs to 15 residues. DNA of the CDR3: TGCGCCAGCAGCCAAGATCTATCGTATGGGGATACGCAGTATTTT. Its translation is CASSQDLSYGDTQYF.

The table lists this clone with a few counts. The V and J genes are TRBV11-2 and TRBJ2-3; no clear D gene. V was clipped by 0 bases and J by 7 bases, with 8 bases between them. Germline assignment: CDR1 SGHAT and CDR2 FQNNGV. The CDR3 consists of 13 residues. The CDR3 region has the DNA TGTGCCAGCAGCTTAGATCTCGTAAATACGCAGTATTTT. As protein: CASSLDLVNTQYF.

J is TRBJ1-5 and V is TRBV2; unclear D gene. Trimming took off 2 bases at V and 4 bases at J, with 12 bases between the two ends. The CDR3 runs to 15 residues. Germline CDR1 is SNHLY and CDR2 is FYNNEI. This chain's CDR3 is CASSELGRSNQPQHF. CDR3 DNA sequence: TGTGCCAGCAGTGAACTGGGAAGGTCAAATCAGCCCCAGCATTTT.

This sequence joins TRBV11-3 and TRBJ2-3; TRBD1 agrees at 11 bases. V lost 6 bases to trimming and J lost 3 bases; unmatched junction nucleotides: 5. This CDR3 is 15 amino acids long. CDR1 and CDR2 (germline): SGHNT, YENEEA. The CDR3 coding sequence is TGTGCCAGCAGTTTGGGACAGGGGGTGACAGATACGCAGTATTTT. The encoded protein is CASSLGQGVTDTQYF.

This chain links TRBV18 with TRBJ2-1; no reliable D call. This CDR3 has 16 residues. Germline loops: CDR1 KGHSH, CDR2 LQKENI. The V gene lost 4 bases and the J gene lost 0 bases, with 13 bases spanning the gap. CDR3: CASSLRPPRSYNEQFF. DNA for the CDR3: TGTGCCAGCTCACTCCGCCCCCCCCGCTCCTACAATGAGCAGTTCTTC.

The V call is TRBV5-5, the J call TRBJ1-3; D is uncertain. CDR3 length: 16 residues. CDR1 is SGHKS, CDR2 YYEKEE, per germline (reference sequence). V lost 0 bases and J 7 bases, leaving 17 bases between the germline ends. CDR3 in amino acids: CASSLAIGEAWNTIYF. The CDR3 nucleotides are TGTGCCAGCAGCTTGGCTATCGGAGAGGCTTGGAACACCATATATTTT.

The chain links TRBV28 to TRBJ1-1, with D hard to call. The CDR3 runs to 16 residues. Trimming took 1 base from V and 1 from J, leaving 13 bases between them. From germline, CDR1 is MDHEN and CDR2 SYDVKM. CDR3 protein: CASSLYGGSGNTEAFF. The CDR3 DNA is TGTGCCAGCAGTTTATACGGAGGAAGCGGGAACACTGAAGCTTTCTTT.

In DNA form, the CDR3 reads TGTGCCAGCAGCTTGTTGGGACAGGGGGCGCAGGCCTACGAGCAGTACTTC. Amino acid sequence: CASSLLGQGAQAYEQYF. The V gene is TRBV5-6, the J gene TRBJ2-7, with 12 bases lining up with TRBD1. CDR1 SGHDT and CDR2 YYEEEE come from the germline V gene. J lost 2 bases, V lost 1 base, and 7 bases had no gene match. The CDR3 consists of 17 residues.

The chain links TRBV6-5 to TRBJ2-1, with unresolved D. Germline CDR1 MNHEY, CDR2 SVGAGI. The CDR3 has 12 residues. The V and J ends lost 7 bases and 5 bases respectively, with 9 bases between them. This CDR3 reads CASKSMNNEQFF. The CDR3 region has the DNA TGTGCCAGCAAATCTATGAACAATGAGCAGTTCTTC.

This rearrangement joins TRBV5-1 to TRBJ2-3; 10 positions agree with TRBD2. Germline V CDR1 and CDR2: SGHRS, YFSETQ. The CDR3 extends over 15 amino acids. V was pared by 4 bases and J by 4 bases, with 6 bases of the junction left unmatched. The CDR3: CASSLLAGSSDTQYF. In DNA, the CDR3 is TGCGCCAGCAGCCTACTAGCGGGAAGCTCAGATACGCAGTATTTT.

The V call is TRBV2, the J call TRBJ1-2; the match to TRBD1 covers 12 bases. Germline assignment: CDR1 SNHLY and CDR2 FYNNEI. There are 15 residues in the CDR3. The J segment lost 5 bases and the V segment lost 5 bases, leaving 6 bases of the junction unmatched. The CDR3 reads CASSSQGQGAYGYTF. Here the CDR3 DNA reads TGTGCCAGCAGTTCCCAGGGACAGGGGGCTTATGGCTACACCTTC. The variable domain in full, with the rest retrieved from reference TRBV2 and TRBJ1-2, is EPEVTQTPSHQVTQMGQEVILRCVPISNHLYFYWYRQILGQKVEFLVSFYNNEISEKSEIFDDQFSVERPDGSNFTLKIRSTKLEDSAMYFCASSSQGQGAYGYTFGSGTRLTVV.

The V and J genes are TRBV29-1 and TRBJ2-4; possibly TRBD1 or TRBD2 for D (6 bases each). Germline CDR1 SQVTM, CDR2 ANQGSEA. Trimming cost V 4 bases and J 1 base, with 11 bases left between them. This CDR3 is 14 amino acids long. The CDR3 sequence is CSVVEGGAKNIQYF. The CDR3 region has the DNA TGCAGCGTTGTGGAAGGGGGGGCCAAAAACATTCAGTACTTC.

V gene TRBV7-2 combines with J gene TRBJ1-1; a possible D gene is TRBD1 (5 bases). Per germline, CDR1 SGHTA and CDR2 FQGNSA. V shed 4 bases and J shed 4 bases, with 16 bases lying between them. This CDR3 contains 15 residues. The CDR3 coding sequence is TGTGCCAGCAGCTACGCAGGGCACAAAGGCACTGAAGCTTTCTTT. This codes for CASSYAGHKGTEAFF.

The chain uses TRBV14 and TRBJ2-2; D unclear. Germline CDR1 reads SGHDN; CDR2 reads FVKESK. The CDR3 has 16 residues. V shed 3 bases and J shed 0 bases, with 11 bases lying between them. The CDR3 region has the DNA TGTGCCAGCAGCCAGCATATAGGGCCGAACACCGGGGAGCTGTTTTTT. Translating gives CASSQHIGPNTGELFF.

J is TRBJ2-1 and V is TRBV7-3, with 15 bases fitting TRBD2. With 1 base clipped from V and 9 bases from J, the junction kept 10 bases outside the gene matches. CDR3 length equals 18 residues. From germline, CDR1 is SGHTA and CDR2 FQGTGA. This CDR3 reads CASSLRTSGRALMGEQFF. CDR3 DNA: TGTGCCAGCAGCTTAAGGACTAGCGGGAGGGCCTTGATGGGTGAGCAGTTCTTC. Full variable domain (missing parts from reference TRBV7-3 and TRBJ2-1): GAGVSQTPSNKVTEKGKYVELRCDPISGHTALYWYRQSLGQGPEFLIYFQGTGAADDSGLPNDRFFAVRPEGSVSTLKIQRTERGDSAVYLCASSLRTSGRALMGEQFFGPGTRLTVL.

The V and J genes are TRBV7-3 and TRBJ2-3; no definite D call. Germline V gene sequence: CDR1 SGHTA, CDR2 FQGTGA. Deletions cut 2 bases from V and 4 bases from J, with 1 base between. The CDR3 totals 11 residues. The CDR3 nucleotides read TGTGCCAGCAGCTTATCAGATACGCAGTATTTT. Translated: CASSLSDTQYF.

The V gene is TRBV2, the J gene TRBJ2-4, with D perhaps TRBD1 or TRBD2 (5 bases each). The V end was cut by 5 bases, the J end by 0 bases, with 11 bases between. CDR1 and CDR2 from the germline V gene are SNHLY and FYNNEI. The CDR3 consists of 15 residues. The CDR3, as DNA: TGTGCCAGCAGTCGGGACCGACTAGCCAAAAACATTCAGTACTTC. This translates into CASSRDRLAKNIQYF.

The CDR3 DNA reads as TGTGCCAGCAGCCAGCACATAGGGCAGGGGGTTACTTTCTTT. As protein: CASSQHIGQGVTFF. This chain links TRBV7-9 with TRBJ1-1, with 7 bases matching TRBD1. The CDR3 spans 14 residues. CDR1 is SEHNR, CDR2 FQNEAQ, per germline (reference sequence). Trimming at V came to 5 bases and at J to 12 bases, leaving 15 bases not matched to a gene.

The genes are TRBV2 and TRBJ1-4; D gene uncertain. Trimming left V 7 bases short and J 0 bases short, with 12 bases between. CDR3 length: 15 residues. Germline CDR1 SNHLY, CDR2 FYNNEI. The DNA for the CDR3 is TGTGCCAGCAATCGGGAAAAGTCAACTAATGAAAAACTGTTTTTT. Protein: CASNREKSTNEKLFF.

The chain has TRBV28 and TRBJ2-5, with 9 bases fitting TRBD1. Germline lookup yields CDR1 MDHEN and CDR2 SYDVKM. V trimming: 4 bases; J trimming: 0 bases; junction bases outside the gene matches: 6. This CDR3 has 16 amino acids. The CDR3 sequence: CASSSRTGVYQETQYF. CDR3 in DNA: TGTGCCAGCAGTTCCCGGACAGGGGTCTACCAAGAGACCCAGTACTTC.

The chain joins TRBV5-1 to TRBJ1-2, with D possibly being TRBD1 (6 bases). Germline CDR1 and CDR2: SGHRS and YFSETQ. The CDR3 length is 16 residues. Trimming pared 6 bases from V and 6 bases from J, leaving 24 bases between. CDR3 sequence (DNA): TGCGCCAGCACCAACCAACAGGGACGGGAAGGCGATGGCTACACCTTC. Translation gives CASTNQQGREGDGYTF. The whole variable domain, remainder taken from reference TRBV5-1 and TRBJ1-2, is KAGVTQTPRYLIKTRGQQVTLSCSPISGHRSVSWYQQTPGQGLQFLFEYFSETQRNKGNFPGRFSGRQFSNSRSEMNVSTLELGDSALYLCASTNQQGREGDGYTFGSGTRLTVV.